This T cell receptor (beta chain) originates from a study of shared clonotypes between healthy human individuals. Study results and limitations: Only blood underwent sampling, and tissue repertoires likely differ.

The authors split each subset's genomic DNA evenly across several immunoSEQ plates. TCRdb's table, derived via immunoSEQ multiplex PCR, lists solely in-frame clones and lacks some. Of around 510,000 clones listed, roughly four fifths are singletons. Those who donated, Caucasian adults without exception, all lived in Nashville, Tennessee. Genomic DNA of unsorted samples came from roughly 90 million PBMCs. Points on this clone: The target antigen is unknown.

The sequence derives from a woman between 40 and 55 years old in good health. Some clones in this sample may be carry-over from other donors' samples. Sequencing was done on a sample of PBMCs.

The CDR3 sequence is CATSRDGSGANVLTF. The CDR3 DNA is TGTGCCACCAGCAGAGATGGCTCTGGGGCCAACGTCCTGACTTTC. The chain is built from TRBV15 and TRBJ2-6; D not certain. The V and J ends lost 0 bases and 0 bases respectively, with 3 bases between them. Germline V gene data show CDR1 as LNHNV and CDR2 as YYDKDF (reference sequence). The CDR3 consists of 15 residues.